Sequencing of this TCR beta chain was carried out in a study of regulatory T cells in long-lasting Graves disease. General study results and limits: There were preferences for TRBV28, TRBJ1-2 and TRBJ2-5 in persistent disease. Persistent Graves' cases showed lower TCR diversity than newly diagnosed cases. Accuracy was perhaps lowered by the small sample size.

TCR beta libraries were built with iRepertoire HTBI primers and Arm-PCR of CDR3 regions. Source study methods: 60 to 65 TRBV and about 14 TRBJ segments were identified across samples. A single record per CDR3 protein comes from TCRdb applying MiXCR to the multiplex PCR reads. None of the V and J calls come from the authors' own analysis; TCRdb made them. The table shows over 650,000 distinct CDR3 sequences, with roughly 30% occurring only once. Time point of the sample: persistent/refractory GD, antithyroid drugs over 5 years with positive TRAb. The TCR library was made from RNA extracted from PBMCs. On this clonotype itself: Its antigen is unidentified.

CDR3 size: 11 residues. V gave up 10 bases and J gave up 2 bases, with 8 bases separating them. Per the germline V gene, CDR1 is KGHSH and CDR2 is LQKENI. The TCR was taken from a female donor with Graves disease. The sequences come from peripheral blood mononuclear cells (PBMCs), collected when the disease was refractory, from a patient treated with antithyroid drugs. V usage is TRBV18 and J usage is TRBJ1-2; D not certain. DNA for the CDR3: TGTGCCACCTACACGAACTATGGCTACACCTTC. Amino acid sequence: CATYTNYGYTF. The entire variable domain, with the rest obtained from reference TRBV18 and TRBJ1-2, is as follows: NAGVMQNPRHLVRRRGQEARLRCSPMKGHSHVYWYRQLPEEGLKFMVYLQKENIIDESGMPKERFSAEFPKEGPSILRIQQVVRGDSAAYFCATYTNYGYTFGSGTRLTVV.